This T cell receptor beta chain was found in a study of blood T cell repertoires in COVID-19. Study summary: Material from acute and convalescent COVID-19 was sourced from the United States, Italy and Spain. T cells, B-cell-depleted T cells, or PBMCs provided the cDNA or gDNA that served as material.

Original analysis: The authors estimated nucleated cell counts from reference gene primer amplification. Clones were sequenced by immunoSEQ multiplex PCR, and TCRdb holds only the in-frame ones, with some missing. That table gives V, J and clone size, and the DNA gave D and trimming. The sample shows fewer than 85,000 clones, around 80% of them seen only once. With V trimmed by 5 bases and J by 0 bases, 6 bases remained unmatched. This CDR3 has 14 amino acids. Germline V gene lookup returns CDR1 SQVTM and CDR2 ANQGSEA. This chain joins TRBV29-1 and TRBJ2-7; TRBD2 aligns across 8 bases. The receptor was isolated from a human donor in a cohort sampled during active COVID-19. The sample was peripheral blood. Here the CDR3 reads CSVRSGGPSYEQYF. The CDR3 region has the DNA TGCAGCGTTCGGTCGGGGGGGCCCTCCTACGAGCAGTACTTC.